This is a list of T cell receptor beta chains from one sample in a study of blood T cell repertoires in COVID-19. This table comes from immunoSEQ multiplex PCR, and its TCRdb copy is limited to in-frame clones, with some not included. Counted here are some 130,000 clones, 84% occurring once; the ten biggest clones make up 5% to 7%. Sequencing used PBMCs or T cells enriched from blood (not recorded which). The receptors come from a man in his forties with acute COVID-19. Each CDR3 is given with its conserved first and last residue. Rows give clone size only sometimes, using once, few, many, or a class for an expanded clone.

J gene	V gene	clone size	CDR3 protein
TRBJ1-2	TRBV9	.	CASSPQTGDTGGYTF
TRBJ1-2	TRBV30	.	CAWSLQGNYGYTF
TRBJ2-7	TRBV25-1	.	CASIGDSYEQYF
TRBJ2-7	TRBV5-6	few	CASSSVTYEQYF
TRBJ1-5	TRBV12-3/TRBV12-4	once	CASSPQGNQPQHF
TRBJ1-4	TRBV14	.	CASSQDAGANEKLFF
TRBJ2-2	TRBV6-1	.	CASSELSPFSGGRDTGELFF
TRBJ2-2	TRBV24-1	few	CATSDTGGTTGELFF
TRBJ2-5	TRBV5-1	.	CASSLAGEGETQYF
TRBJ1-6	TRBV6-5	.	CASRATGESSPLHF
TRBJ1-1	TRBV21-1	.	CASSKDRVAKSEAFF
TRBJ1-6	TRBV9	few	CASNGGEGNNSPLHF
TRBJ2-5	TRBV6-6	.	CASSYRGETQYF
TRBJ2-7	TRBV12-3/TRBV12-4	.	CASSFLSGEQYF
TRBJ2-3	TRBV5-1	.	CASSLGGRETDTQYF
TRBJ1-1	TRBV5-1	.	CASSLEQGAEAFF
TRBJ1-3	TRBV28	.	CASSYRYSGNTIYF
TRBJ2-3	TRBV6-5	few	CASSYRLAGVADTQYF
TRBJ1-5	TRBV7-2	.	CASSLGSGINQPQHF
TRBJ1-6	TRBV7-9	.	CASSLQGNNSPLHF
TRBJ2-7	TRBV28	.	CASSFTLWTSGTYEQYF
TRBJ2-5	TRBV5-1	.	CASSPAAGLRETQYF
TRBJ1-4	TRBV7-2	.	CASSSGMANEKLFF
TRBJ2-1	TRBV7-6	few	CASSPLSTSYNEQFF
TRBJ1-3	TRBV30	.	CAWSALSPGNTIYF
TRBJ2-5	TRBV28	.	CASSFAQPEETQYF
TRBJ2-1	TRBV9	.	CASSDRGQTYNEQFF
TRBJ2-7	TRBV12-3/TRBV12-4	once	CASSSSGSHEQYF
TRBJ1-2	TRBV5-4	.	CASRGGGPNYGYTF
TRBJ1-3	TRBV18	.	CASSLGQASSGNTIYF
TRBJ1-2	TRBV28	once	CASSEAGGGYGYTF
TRBJ2-3	TRBV27	.	CASTPRGSTDTQYF
TRBJ2-2	TRBV4-3	few	CASSPGTTATGELFF
TRBJ1-1	TRBV30	.	CAWNTGADTEAFF
TRBJ1-4	TRBV2	.	CASSDEGAGEKLFF
TRBJ1-1	TRBV7-2	.	CASSPDRLNTEAFF
TRBJ2-1	TRBV23-1	.	CASSQQPPSGTPGDEQFF
TRBJ1-2	TRBV19	.	CASSTYLEANYGYTF
TRBJ2-2	TRBV3-1/TRBV3-2	.	CASSQRQNSGELFF
TRBJ1-6	TRBV9	.	CASSERQGGNSPLHF
TRBJ2-3	TRBV28	few	CASSSTGLAGAIDTQYF
TRBJ2-2	TRBV6-5	.	CASTNFAGELFF
TRBJ1-5	TRBV28	.	CASSLTGLGSQPQHF
TRBJ2-1	TRBV5-6	.	CASSSLAGVNNEQFF
TRBJ1-1	TRBV11-2	once	CASSIGVGLGTEAFF
TRBJ1-3	TRBV30	.	CAWSTGPGELGNTIYF
TRBJ2-1	TRBV25-1	few	CASRDRVNNEQFF
TRBJ2-5	TRBV7-2	.	CASSLERNQETQYF
TRBJ2-1	TRBV29-1	.	CSVEVPQASGRPSYNEQFF
TRBJ1-5	TRBV29-1	.	CSVAAGGYQPQHF
TRBJ2-1	TRBV19	few	CASSIASRQGNNEQFF
TRBJ2-7	TRBV19	.	CASSVLAGTVTYEQYF